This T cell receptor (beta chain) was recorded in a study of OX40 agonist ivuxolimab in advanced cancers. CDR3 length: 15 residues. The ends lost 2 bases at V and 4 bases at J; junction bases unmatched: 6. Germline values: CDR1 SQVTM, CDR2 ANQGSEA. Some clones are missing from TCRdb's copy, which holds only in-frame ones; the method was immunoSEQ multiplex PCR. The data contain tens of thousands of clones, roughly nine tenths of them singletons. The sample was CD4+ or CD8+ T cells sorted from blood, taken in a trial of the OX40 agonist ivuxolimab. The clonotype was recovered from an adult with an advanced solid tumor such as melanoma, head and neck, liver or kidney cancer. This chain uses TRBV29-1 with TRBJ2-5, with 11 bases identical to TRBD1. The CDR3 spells CSVESDRGRAETQYF. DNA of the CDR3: TGCAGCGTTGAATCGGACAGGGGGCGCGCAGAGACCCAGTACTTC.